This TCR beta chain is drawn from a study of blood T cell repertoires in COVID-19. Overall study context: Sources were T cells, B-cell-depleted T cells, or PBMCs; the material itself was cDNA or gDNA.

In the authors' methods: Amplification with reference gene primers provided the estimates of nucleated cell counts. Sequencing was performed with immunoSEQ multiplex PCR; in TCRdb, only in-frame clones are kept and a portion is missing. V, J and clone size were drawn from that table, and D and trimming were deduced from the DNA. The table has 350,000 to 400,000 clones, roughly nine tenths seen once. The count of this clone is one. This CDR3 is built from 18 residues. Trimming cost V 5 bases and J 0 bases; bases outside gene matches: 7. Germline V gene lookup returns CDR1 MNHEY and CDR2 SMNVEV (reference sequence). Participants spanned ages roughly 18 to 90 years and resided in about two dozen US areas.

This chain connects TRBV27 to TRBJ2-3; 14 nucleotides line up with TRBD2. The TCR comes from a woman in her 30s who had recovered from COVID-19. The source material was PBMCs or T cells enriched from blood (not recorded which). CDR3 residues: CASSPTSGRALSTDTQYF. The CDR3 DNA follows: TGTGCCAGCAGTCCGACTAGCGGGAGGGCCCTTAGCACAGATACGCAGTATTTT.